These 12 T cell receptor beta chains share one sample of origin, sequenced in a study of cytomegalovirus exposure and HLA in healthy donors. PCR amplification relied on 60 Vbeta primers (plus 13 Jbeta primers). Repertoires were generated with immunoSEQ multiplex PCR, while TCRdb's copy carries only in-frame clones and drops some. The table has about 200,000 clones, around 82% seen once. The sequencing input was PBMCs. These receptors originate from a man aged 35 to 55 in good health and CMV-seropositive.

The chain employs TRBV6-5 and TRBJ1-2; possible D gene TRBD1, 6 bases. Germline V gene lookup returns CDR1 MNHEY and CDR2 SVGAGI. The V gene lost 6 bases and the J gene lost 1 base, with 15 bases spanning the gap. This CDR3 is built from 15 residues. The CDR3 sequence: CASRYGGDLNYGYTF. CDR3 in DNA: TGTGCCAGCAGATATGGGGGCGACCTTAACTATGGCTACACCTTC.

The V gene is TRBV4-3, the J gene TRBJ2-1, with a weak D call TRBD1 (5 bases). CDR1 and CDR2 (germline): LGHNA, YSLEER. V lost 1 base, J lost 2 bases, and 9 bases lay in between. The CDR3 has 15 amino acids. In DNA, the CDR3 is TGCGCCAGCAGCCAAGGCGGACATGCCTACAATGAGCAGTTCTTC. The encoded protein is CASSQGGHAYNEQFF.

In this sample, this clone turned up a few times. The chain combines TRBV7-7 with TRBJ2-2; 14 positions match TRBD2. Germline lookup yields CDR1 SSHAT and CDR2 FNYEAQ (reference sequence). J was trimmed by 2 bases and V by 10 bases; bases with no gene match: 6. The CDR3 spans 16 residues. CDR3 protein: CANGTSGRANTGELFF. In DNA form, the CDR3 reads TGTGCCAACGGGACTAGCGGGAGAGCCAACACCGGGGAGCTGTTTTTT. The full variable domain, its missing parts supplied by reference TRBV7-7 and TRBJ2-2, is GAGVSQSPRYKVTKRGQDVTLRCDPISSHATLYWYQQALGQGPEFLTYFNYEAQPDKSGLPSDRFSAERPEGSISTLTIQRTEQRDSAMYRCANGTSGRANTGELFFGEGSRLTVL.

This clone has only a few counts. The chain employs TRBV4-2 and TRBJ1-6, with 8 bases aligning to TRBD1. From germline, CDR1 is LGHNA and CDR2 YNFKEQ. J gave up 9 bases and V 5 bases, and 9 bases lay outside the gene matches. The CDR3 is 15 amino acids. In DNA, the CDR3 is TGTGCCAGCAGCGCCCCGACAGGGGAGAGTTCACCCCTCCACTTT. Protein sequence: CASSAPTGESSPLHF.

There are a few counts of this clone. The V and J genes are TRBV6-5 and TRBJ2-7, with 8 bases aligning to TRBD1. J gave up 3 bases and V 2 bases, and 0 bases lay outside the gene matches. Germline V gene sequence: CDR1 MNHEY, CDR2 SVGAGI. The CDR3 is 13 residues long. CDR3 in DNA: TGTGCCAGCAGTTACGACAGGGGCTACGAGCAGTACTTC. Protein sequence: CASSYDRGYEQYF.

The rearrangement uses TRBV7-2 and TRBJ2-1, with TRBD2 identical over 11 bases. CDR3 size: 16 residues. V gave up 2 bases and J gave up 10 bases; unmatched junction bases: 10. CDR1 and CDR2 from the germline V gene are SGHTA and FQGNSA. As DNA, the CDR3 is TGTGCCAGCAGCTTACTCTTAGCGGGAGGGCGGGGAGAGCAGTTCTTC. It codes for CASSLLLAGGRGEQFF.

The CDR3 region has the DNA TGTGCCAGCAGCTTATGGCGACTAGCGGGCCTCTCCTACAATGAGCAGTTCTTC. This codes for CASSLWRLAGLSYNEQFF. V is TRBV11-2 and J is TRBJ2-1; 10 bases are shared with TRBD2. Germline CDR1 and CDR2: SGHAT and FQNNGV. J gave up 0 bases and V 2 bases, and 7 bases lay outside the gene matches. There are 18 residues in the CDR3.

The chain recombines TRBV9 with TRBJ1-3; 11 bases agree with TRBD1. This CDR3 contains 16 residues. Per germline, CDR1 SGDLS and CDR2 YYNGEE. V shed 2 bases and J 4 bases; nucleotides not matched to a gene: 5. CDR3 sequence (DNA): TGTGCCAGCAGCGTTTCCGGGACAGGGGGAGGAAACACCATATATTTT. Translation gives CASSVSGTGGGNTIYF.

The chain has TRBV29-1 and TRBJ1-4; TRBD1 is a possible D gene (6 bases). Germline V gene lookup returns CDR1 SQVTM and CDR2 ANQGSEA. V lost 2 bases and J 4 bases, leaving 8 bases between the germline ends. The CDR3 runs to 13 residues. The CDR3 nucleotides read TGCAGCGTTGAAACAGGGAGTAATGAAAAACTGTTTTTT. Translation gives CSVETGSNEKLFF. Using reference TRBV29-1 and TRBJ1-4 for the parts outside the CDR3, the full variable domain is SAVISQKPSRDICQRGTSLTIQCQVDSQVTMMFWYRQQPGQSLTLIATANQGSEATYESGFVIDKFPISRPNLTFSTLTVSNMSPEDSSIYLCSVETGSNEKLFFGSGTQLSVL.

The DNA of the CDR3 is TGTGCCAGTAAGGACACTTACAATGAGCAGTTCTTC. Translated: CASKDTYNEQFF. The rearrangement joins TRBV19 to TRBJ2-1; D is possibly TRBD1 (5 bases). From germline, CDR1 is LNHDA and CDR2 SQIVND (reference sequence). The CDR3 covers 12 residues. Trimming removed 7 bases from V and 4 bases from J, with 8 bases in between.

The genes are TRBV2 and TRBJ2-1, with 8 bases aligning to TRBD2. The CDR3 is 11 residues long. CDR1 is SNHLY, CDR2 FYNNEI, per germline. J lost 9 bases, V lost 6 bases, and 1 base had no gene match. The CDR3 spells CASRREVEQFF. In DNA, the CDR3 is TGTGCCAGCAGGCGGGAGGTTGAGCAGTTCTTC.

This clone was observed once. For the CDR3, the DNA is TGTGCCAGCAGCTTAGGGGGGCCCGGGACAGGTCACTTTGGGGAGCTGTTTTTT. This gives the protein CASSLGGPGTGHFGELFF. The chain links TRBV7-6 to TRBJ2-2, with TRBD1 matching over 8 bases. The CDR3 length is 18 residues. After removal of 1 base from V and 8 bases from J, the junction contained 15 bases not matched to a gene. Per the germline V gene, CDR1 is SGHVS and CDR2 is FNYEAQ.